Presented here are 27 T cell receptor beta chains from one specimen sequenced in a study of blood T cell repertoires in COVID-19. Profiled with immunoSEQ multiplex PCR; TCRdb holds only in-frame clones, not every one. The sample lists 150,000 to 200,000 clones, roughly 80% occurring once. The material sequenced was peripheral blood. Every receptor here comes from an elderly woman with acute or convalescent COVID-19.

The genes are TRBV23-1 and TRBJ1-5; D possibly corresponds to TRBD1 (6 bases). TRBV23-1 is identified as an open reading frame with a role that is uncertain. The V and J ends lost 6 bases and 0 bases respectively, with 15 bases between them. There are 16 residues in the CDR3. As DNA, the CDR3 is TGCGCCAGCAGACCATTACAGGGACATAGCAATCAGCCCCAGCATTTT. It encodes CASRPLQGHSNQPQHF.

The rearrangement uses TRBV9 and TRBJ1-1, with 7 bases matching TRBD1. The germline CDR1 and CDR2 sequences are SGDLS and YYNGEE. The junction had 10 bases not matched to a gene; V was cut back by 4 bases and J by 1 base. The CDR3 sequence is 16 residues long. In nucleotides, the CDR3 is TGTGCCAGCAGCTCCCGAGAATACAGGGGGAACACTGAAGCTTTCTTT. Protein product: CASSSREYRGNTEAFF.

The DNA of the CDR3 is TGTGCCAGCAAGGTAGCGGGGGAATACAATGAGCAGTTCTTC. It translates to CASKVAGEYNEQFF. The rearrangement links TRBV6-5 to TRBJ2-1, with 9 bases lining up with TRBD2. Trimming took 7 bases from V and 4 from J; bases not matched to a gene: 5. CDR3 length equals 14 residues. Germline assignment: CDR1 MNHEY and CDR2 SVGAGI.

The sample holds one count of this clone. The chain couples TRBV3-1 (or the pseudogene TRBV3-2) to TRBJ1-6; D is uncertain. The CDR3 has 17 residues. Trimming left V 0 bases short and J 0 bases short, with 9 bases between. Germline-derived CDR1 and CDR2 are LGHDT and YNNKEL (reference sequence). The CDR3 nucleotides read TGTGCCAGCAGCCAAGACTGGACTAGCTCCTATAATTCACCCCTCCACTTT. Translating it yields CASSQDWTSSYNSPLHF.

The chain joins TRBV28 to TRBJ2-1, with D maybe TRBD2 (5 bases). The CDR3 has 13 residues. Looked up from germline, CDR1 is MDHEN and CDR2 is SYDVKM. V gave up 1 base and J gave up 10 bases, with 11 bases separating them. The CDR3 reads CASSLSLAREQFF. DNA for the CDR3: TGTGCCAGCAGTTTATCGCTAGCACGAGAGCAGTTCTTC.

This clone was observed a few times. The rearrangement links TRBV4-2 to TRBJ2-1, with a tentative D call TRBD2 (5 bases). Germline CDR1 is LGHNA and CDR2 is YNFKEQ. CDR3 length: 17 residues. Deletions cut 0 bases from V and 1 base from J, with 13 bases between. The CDR3 region has the DNA TGTGCCAGCAGCCAAGATCAACGGGGAACGTCCTACAATGAGCAGTTCTTC. As protein: CASSQDQRGTSYNEQFF.

The chain recombines TRBV10-3 with TRBJ2-5, with D possibly matching TRBD1 (5 bases). Germline V gene sequence: CDR1 ENHRY, CDR2 SYGVKD. The CDR3 extends over 13 amino acids. V dropped 6 bases and J dropped 5 bases, with 13 bases sitting between them. CDR3 nucleotide sequence: TGTGCCATCAGCGCAGGGCCACGGGAGACCCAGTACTTC. This codes for CAISAGPRETQYF.

V and J are TRBV28 and TRBJ1-6, with D maybe TRBD1 (6 bases). V lost 3 bases and J lost 7, with 13 bases in between. Germline V gene sequence: CDR1 MDHEN, CDR2 SYDVKM. This CDR3 has 15 amino acids. The CDR3 loop reads CASSLTTDRNSPLHF. As DNA, the CDR3 is TGTGCCAGCAGTTTGACTACTGACAGGAATTCACCCCTCCACTTT.

The chain recombines TRBV2 with TRBJ2-7; TRBD1 matches 10 bases. The CDR3 has 16 residues. The V gene's germline CDR1 is SNHLY and CDR2 FYNNEI. J lost 1 base, V lost 0 bases, and 3 bases had no gene match. Here the CDR3 reads CASSEARGQGSYEQYF. CDR3 nucleotide sequence: TGTGCCAGCAGTGAAGCTCGGGGACAGGGGTCCTACGAGCAGTACTTC.

This clone came up once. CDR3 residues: CASSPRILHEQYF. In DNA, the CDR3 is TGTGCCAGCAGCCCAAGAATACTCCACGAGCAGTACTTC. The rearrangement uses TRBV7-9 and TRBJ2-7; D uncertain. The CDR3 is 13 residues long. With 5 bases removed from V and 5 bases from J, the gap between germline ends came to 13 bases. Germline loops: CDR1 SEHNR, CDR2 FQNEAQ (reference sequence).

This clone was seen once. This rearrangement joins TRBV6-1 to TRBJ2-7; weak D call: TRBD1 (6 bases). Germline assignment: CDR1 MNHNS and CDR2 SASEGT. CDR3 size: 16 residues. Trimming pared 6 bases from V and 3 bases from J, leaving 21 bases between. CDR3 region: CASSEQGRATIYEQYF. The CDR3 bases are TGTGCCAGCAGCGAACAGGGCAGAGCTACCATCTACGAGCAGTACTTC.

This rearrangement joins TRBV29-1 to TRBJ2-2; 16 nucleotides line up with TRBD2. After removal of 6 bases from V and 4 bases from J, the junction contained 8 bases not matched to a gene. From germline, CDR1 is SQVTM and CDR2 ANQGSEA. The CDR3 sequence is 17 residues long. In DNA, the CDR3 is TGCAGCGTGGCCGGGACTAGCGGGAGGGCGGGCACCGGGGAGCTGTTTTTT. Translating gives CSVAGTSGRAGTGELFF.

The chain combines TRBV9 with TRBJ2-7; D unclear. Germline CDR1 and CDR2: SGDLS and YYNGEE. The CDR3 extends over 14 amino acids. V was clipped by 0 bases and J by 0 bases, with 7 bases between them. The CDR3 loop is CASSVEPSSYEQYF. The CDR3 nucleotides read TGTGCCAGCAGCGTAGAACCGAGCTCCTACGAGCAGTACTTC.

The chain employs TRBV19 and TRBJ2-5; TRBD1 aligns across 8 bases. The V segment lost 4 bases and the J segment 1 base; nucleotides outside the gene matches: 2. Germline V gene lookup returns CDR1 LNHDA and CDR2 SQIVND (reference sequence). The CDR3 has 14 residues. The CDR3 nucleotides are TGTGCCAGTAGTAGAGGACAGGGCCAAGAGACCCAGTACTTC. Translated: CASSRGQGQETQYF.

The rearrangement joins TRBV28 to TRBJ2-2, with D perhaps TRBD2 (5 bases). The germline CDR1 and CDR2 sequences are MDHEN and SYDVKM. The CDR3 contains 14 residues. Trimming removed 6 bases from V and 7 bases from J, with 15 bases in between. In nucleotides, the CDR3 is TGTGCCAGCAGCGGAAGAGGGAGAGGCGGGGAGCTGTTTTTT. Protein: CASSGRGRGGELFF.

This clone came up a few times. V usage is TRBV7-2 and J usage is TRBJ1-4; the D is unclear. Germline values: CDR1 SGHTA, CDR2 FQGNSA. This CDR3 is built from 16 residues. V gave up 5 bases and J gave up 0 bases, with 13 bases separating them. The CDR3 DNA is TGTGCCAGCAGCCTCGTCGGGAAAGCAACTAATGAAAAACTGTTTTTT. It specifies CASSLVGKATNEKLFF. Together with reference TRBV7-2 and TRBJ1-4, the CDR3 gives the full variable domain: GAGVSQSPSNKVTEKGKDVELRCDPISGHTALYWYRQSLGQGLEFLIYFQGNSAPDKSGLPSDRFSAERTGGSVSTLTIQRTQQEDSAVYLCASSLVGKATNEKLFFGSGTQLSVL.

The J gene is TRBJ1-1, the V gene TRBV7-2, with D unresolved. CDR1 SGHTA and CDR2 FQGNSA come from the germline V gene. The CDR3 loop spans 14 amino acids. Trimming shortened V by 2 bases and J by 1 base, and 8 bases separated the two germline ends. The CDR3 spells CASSLTQANTEAFF. The CDR3 coding sequence is TGTGCCAGCAGCTTAACTCAGGCGAACACTGAAGCTTTCTTT.

This clone was counted a single time. J is TRBJ2-6 and V is TRBV27; TRBD1 might be the D (6 bases). Trimming removed 5 bases from V and 0 bases from J, with 11 bases in between. The CDR3 length is 16 residues. CDR1 and CDR2 from the germline V gene are MNHEY and SMNVEV (reference sequence). The CDR3 spells CASSPRQVSGANVLTF. The CDR3 DNA is TGTGCCAGCAGTCCAAGACAGGTCTCTGGGGCCAACGTCCTGACTTTC.

This clone turned up a few times. The chain uses TRBV19 and TRBJ1-1; D might be TRBD1 (6 bases). V was shortened by 5 bases and J by 0 bases, with 10 bases between the two germline ends. Looked up from germline, CDR1 is LNHDA and CDR2 is SQIVND (reference sequence). This CDR3 comprises 14 residues. CDR3 bases: TGTGCCAGTAGTCAGGGGTTTGTGAACACTGAAGCTTTCTTT. It translates to CASSQGFVNTEAFF.

The chain employs TRBV19 and TRBJ1-4; 8 positions match TRBD1. Germline trimming cut 5 bases from V and 5 bases from J; bases unmatched to any gene: 10. Germline values: CDR1 LNHDA, CDR2 SQIVND (reference sequence). This CDR3 spans 16 amino acids. The CDR3, as DNA: TGTGCCAGTAGTCTCGCGCCAGGGGGCGAAAATGAAAAACTGTTTTTT. Its protein is CASSLAPGGENEKLFF.

This clone has a single count. This chain joins TRBV9 and TRBJ2-7, with TRBD2 identical over 7 bases. The germline CDR1 and CDR2 sequences are SGDLS and YYNGEE. The CDR3 length is 15 residues. After removal of 4 bases from V and 0 bases from J, the junction contained 7 bases not matched to a gene. The CDR3 loop is CASSLGTTGSYEQYF. The CDR3 DNA sequence: TGTGCCAGCAGCTTGGGGACTACCGGCTCCTACGAGCAGTACTTC.

The chain joins TRBV19 to TRBJ2-3, with D unclear. The CDR3 has 15 amino acids. CDR1 is LNHDA and CDR2 is SQIVND in the germline V gene (reference sequence). Trimming shortened V by 2 bases and J by 0 bases, and 9 bases separated the two germline ends. The CDR3 region has the DNA TGTGCCAGTAGTATATTTTACAGAAGCACAGATACGCAGTATTTT. This gives the protein CASSIFYRSTDTQYF.

V is TRBV7-2 and J is TRBJ1-5; no clear D gene. CDR1 and CDR2 (germline): SGHTA, FQGNSA. The CDR3 has 16 amino acids. The V end was cut by 5 bases, the J end by 4 bases, with 18 bases between. This CDR3 is CASSPRGGMVNQPQHF. DNA of the CDR3: TGTGCCAGCAGCCCCCGGGGAGGGATGGTGAATCAGCCCCAGCATTTT. Full variable domain (missing parts from reference TRBV7-2 and TRBJ1-5): GAGVSQSPSNKVTEKGKDVELRCDPISGHTALYWYRQSLGQGLEFLIYFQGNSAPDKSGLPSDRFSAERTGGSVSTLTIQRTQQEDSAVYLCASSPRGGMVNQPQHFGDGTRLSIL.

This chain connects TRBV19 to TRBJ1-1, with TRBD1 matching 9 bases. The V and J ends lost 3 bases and 5 bases, in that order; junction bases with no gene match: 7. The CDR3 has 15 residues. The germline V gene has CDR1 LNHDA and CDR2 SQIVND (reference sequence). CDR3 residues: CASSILGQGMTEAFF. CDR3 bases: TGTGCCAGTAGTATCTTGGGACAGGGAATGACTGAAGCTTTCTTT. Full variable domain (remainder filled in from reference TRBV19 and TRBJ1-1): DGGITQSPKYLFRKEGQNVTLSCEQNLNHDAMYWYRQDPGQGLRLIYYSQIVNDFQKGDIAEGYSVSREKKESFPLTVTSAQKNPTAFYLCASSILGQGMTEAFFGQGTRLTVV.

The chain carries TRBV18 and TRBJ1-6; D may be TRBD1 (5 bases). Germline loops: CDR1 KGHSH, CDR2 LQKENI. V was cut by 2 bases and J by 8 bases, with 10 bases left in between. This CDR3 has 14 amino acids. This CDR3 reads CASSPSRVDSPLHF. CDR3 bases: TGTGCCAGCTCACCATCCAGGGTGGATTCACCCCTCCACTTT.

In its sample, this clone was seen a few times. The J gene is TRBJ1-3, the V gene TRBV7-9; D may be TRBD1 (6 bases). Germline CDR1 reads SEHNR; CDR2 reads FQNEAQ (reference sequence). V lost 6 bases and J lost 0, with 18 bases in between. The CDR3 is 17 residues long. CDR3 amino acids: CASRGQSSRGSGNTIYF. DNA for the CDR3: TGTGCCAGCAGAGGACAGTCCTCCAGGGGCTCTGGAAACACCATATATTTT.

The chain carries TRBV28 and TRBJ2-5; TRBD1 matches at 8 bases. The CDR3 contains 16 residues. J was trimmed by 2 bases and V by 3 bases; bases with no gene match: 8. Germline V gene sequence: CDR1 MDHEN, CDR2 SYDVKM. CDR3 sequence: CASSLVGQGPQETQYF. The DNA of the CDR3 is TGTGCCAGCAGTTTGGTAGGACAGGGCCCACAAGAGACCCAGTACTTC.